This is a list of T cell receptor beta chains from one sample in a study of regulatory T cells in long-lasting Graves disease. TCRdb redid the calling of the multiplex PCR reads with MiXCR, one entry per CDR3 protein. The sample has some 330,000 distinct CDR3 sequences; approximately 25% are singletons. Sequenced here: peripheral blood mononuclear cells (PBMCs), sampled when the disease was refractory, from a patient treated with antithyroid drugs. Every receptor here comes from a middle-aged woman with Graves disease. The CDR3 runs from the conserved cysteine through the conserved F or W. The order of the fields is V gene, J gene, D gene, CDR3 length, clone size, CDR3 protein, CDR3 DNA. D genes are given only for firm matches. Clone size appears in some rows only: once, few, many, or a class for an expanded clone.

TRBV20-1	TRBJ2-1	TRBD2	15	.	CSAREGLAGDNEQFF	TGCAGTGCTAGAGAGGGACTAGCGGGAGACAATGAGCAGTTCTTC
TRBV28	TRBJ1-5	.	18	few	CASRKKVPGARLDQPQHF	TGTGCCAGCAGGAAAAAGGTGCCGGGGGCTCGGTTAGATCAGCCCCAGCATTTT
TRBV11-2	TRBJ1-5	.	14	many	CASSLGRSNQPQHF	TGTGCCAGCAGTTTAGGCCGCAGCAATCAGCCCCAGCATTTT
TRBV12-3/TRBV12-4	TRBJ2-7	.	11	many	CASSLGVVQYF	TGTGCCAGCAGTTTAGGGGTTGTGCAGTACTTC
TRBV18	TRBJ1-1	.	13	.	CASSPRVYTEAFF	TGTGCCAGCTCACCGCGAGTGTACACTGAAGCTTTCTTT
TRBV4-1	TRBJ2-2	.	15	few	CASSQGSANTGELFF	TGCGCCAGCAGCCAAGGGAGCGCGAACACCGGGGAGCTGTTTTTT
TRBV6-5	TRBJ2-5	.	18	many	CASSYVGRVGVGQETQYF	TGTGCCAGCAGTTACGTCGGTCGTGTGGGAGTTGGACAAGAGACCCAGTACTTC
TRBV19	TRBJ2-7	.	13	.	CASSLTVYYEQYF	TGTGCCAGTAGCCTGACAGTTTACTACGAGCAGTACTTC
TRBV7-9	TRBJ2-1	TRBD2	13	few	CASSLIAGDEQFF	TGTGCCAGCAGCTTGATAGCGGGAGATGAGCAGTTCTTC
TRBV6-5	TRBJ2-5	TRBD1	15	many	CASSSEYRTGGGQYF	TGTGCCAGCAGTTCCGAATACAGAACAGGGGGCGGCCAGTACTTC
TRBV10-3	TRBJ2-7	.	14	.	CAISESTTAYEQYF	TGTGCCATCAGTGAGTCGACAACAGCCTACGAGCAGTACTTC
TRBV9	TRBJ2-2	TRBD2	19	.	CASSSLGLAGGPATGELFF	TGTGCCAGCAGCTCCTTAGGACTAGCGGGAGGCCCGGCCACCGGGGAGCTGTTTTTT
TRBV7-8	TRBJ1-1	.	16	many	CASSLDRTDLNTEAFF	TGTGCCAGCAGCTTGGACCGGACGGACTTGAACACTGAAGCTTTCTTT
TRBV28	TRBJ2-4	.	14	many	CASSLSQNSNIQYF	TGTGCCAGCAGTTTATCCCAGAACTCAAACATTCAGTACTTC
TRBV6-2/TRBV6-3	TRBJ2-5	.	12	many	CASTSVRETQYF	TGTGCCAGCACGTCGGTCCGGGAGACCCAGTACTTC
TRBV19	TRBJ2-4	.	15	few	CASSLVRGKQNIQYF	TGTGCCAGTAGTCTCGTAAGAGGCAAGCAAAACATTCAGTACTTC
TRBV16	TRBJ1-6	.	15	.	CASSQLSSYNSPLHF	TGTGCCAGCAGCCAATTAAGCTCCTATAATTCACCCCTCCACTTT
TRBV28	TRBJ2-1	TRBD1	14	.	CASTCLPGGGEQFF	TGTGCCAGCACCTGCCTTCCAGGGGGCGGTGAGCAGTTCTTC
TRBV7-9	TRBJ1-4	.	15	few	CASSLSGQNREKLFF	TGTGCCAGCAGCTTATCGGGCCAGAACCGGGAAAAACTGTTTTTT
TRBV15	TRBJ1-4	.	11	many	CATSSKGGMFF	TGTGCCACCAGCTCAAAAGGTGGTATGTTTTTT
TRBV20-1	TRBJ2-7	.	15	many	CSARSSGTGTYEQYF	TGCAGTGCTAGATCCTCCGGGACGGGCACCTACGAGCAGTACTTC
TRBV5-1	TRBJ1-5	TRBD1	15	.	CASSPGTGHNQPQHF	TGCGCCAGCAGCCCCGGGACAGGGCACAATCAGCCCCAGCATTTT
TRBV10-3	TRBJ1-2	.	13	.	CASTDLLGGGYTF	TGTGCCTCCACGGACCTCCTTGGCGGAGGCTACACCTTC
TRBV11-2	TRBJ2-7	.	10	.	CASSDCEQYF	TGTGCCAGCAGCGACTGCGAGCAGTACTTT
TRBV10-3	TRBJ1-3	.	15	few	CAISDNYGGGNTIYF	TGTGCCATCAGTGATAACTATGGGGGCGGAAACACCATATATTTT
TRBV3-1	TRBJ1-4	TRBD1	16	.	CASSQYQTGMEEKLFF	TGTGCCAGCAGCCAATATCAGACAGGGATGGAGGAAAAACTGTTTTTT
TRBV27	TRBJ1-1	.	14	.	CASSTGRVSTEAFF	TGTGCCAGCAGTACCGGGAGGGTGAGCACTGAAGCTTTCTTT
TRBV28	TRBJ1-1	.	18	few	CASSILRGGPRLNTEAFF	TGTGCCAGCAGTATACTCCGGGGAGGGCCGCGCCTGAACACTGAAGCTTTCTTT
TRBV6-1	TRBJ1-1	.	15	few	CTSRGSRRTHPAAFF	TGTACCAGCAGAGGCAGCCGGCGAACCCACCCGGCGGCTTTCTTT
TRBV29-1	TRBJ2-5	TRBD2	17	few	CSVGTSGRGGGWETQYF	TGCAGCGTGGGGACTAGCGGGAGAGGCGGGGGGTGGGAGACCCAGTACTTC
TRBV16	TRBJ1-5	.	16	few	CASSQSIGRRDQPQHF	TGTGCCAGCAGCCAATCGATTGGTCGGAGAGATCAGCCCCAGCATTTT
TRBV3-1	TRBJ2-2	TRBD1	20	once	CASSQDWFGFGQEPTGELFF	TGTGCCAGCAGCCAAGATTGGTTTGGGTTTGGACAGGAACCCACCGGGGAGCTGTTTTTT
TRBV12-3/TRBV12-4	TRBJ2-2	.	19	few	CASSLGSGWGVGYTGELFF	TGTGCCAGCAGTTTAGGAAGCGGATGGGGTGTAGGATACACCGGGGAGCTGTTTTTT
TRBV24-1	TRBJ2-2	.	14	few	CATSDYGGPGELFF	TGTGCCACCAGTGATTACGGGGGCCCCGGGGAGCTGTTTTTT
TRBV11-2	TRBJ1-5	.	15	few	CASSFAPVPNQPQHF	TGTGCCAGCAGCTTCGCACCAGTCCCTAATCAGCCCCAGCATTTT
TRBV5-1	TRBJ2-5	TRBD2	15	.	CASSLVASGLETQYF	TGCGCCAGCAGCTTGGTGGCTAGCGGTTTGGAGACCCAGTACTTC
TRBV10-3	TRBJ2-2	TRBD1	14	once	CATRTGGNTGELFF	TGTGCCACCCGGACAGGAGGAAATACCGGGGAGCTGTTTTTT